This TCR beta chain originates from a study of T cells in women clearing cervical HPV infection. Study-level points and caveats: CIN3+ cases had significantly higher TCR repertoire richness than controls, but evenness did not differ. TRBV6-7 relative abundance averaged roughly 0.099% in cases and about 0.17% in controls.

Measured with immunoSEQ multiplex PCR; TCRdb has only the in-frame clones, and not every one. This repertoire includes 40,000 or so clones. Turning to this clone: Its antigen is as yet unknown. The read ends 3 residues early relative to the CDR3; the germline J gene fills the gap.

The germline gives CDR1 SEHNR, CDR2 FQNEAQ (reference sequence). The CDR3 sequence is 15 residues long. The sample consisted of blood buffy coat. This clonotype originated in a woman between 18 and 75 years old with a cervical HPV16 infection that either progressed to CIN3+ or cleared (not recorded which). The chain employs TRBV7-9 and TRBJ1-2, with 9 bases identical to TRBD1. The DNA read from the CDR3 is TGTGCCAGCAGCTTAGAGGGGACAGGGCCCTACGAC. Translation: CASSLEGTGPYD. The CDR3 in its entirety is CASSLEGTGPYDYTF.